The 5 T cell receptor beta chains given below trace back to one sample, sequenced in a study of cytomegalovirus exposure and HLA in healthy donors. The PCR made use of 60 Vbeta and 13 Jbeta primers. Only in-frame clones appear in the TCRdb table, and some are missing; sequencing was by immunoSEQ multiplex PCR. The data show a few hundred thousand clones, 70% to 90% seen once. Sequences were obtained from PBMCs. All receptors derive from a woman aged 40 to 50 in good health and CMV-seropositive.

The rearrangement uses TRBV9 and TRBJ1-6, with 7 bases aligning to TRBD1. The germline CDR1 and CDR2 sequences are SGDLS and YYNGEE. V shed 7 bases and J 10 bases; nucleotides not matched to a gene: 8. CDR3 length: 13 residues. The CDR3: CASGTGENSPLHF. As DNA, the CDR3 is TGTGCCAGCGGTACAGGGGAGAACTCACCCCTCCACTTT.

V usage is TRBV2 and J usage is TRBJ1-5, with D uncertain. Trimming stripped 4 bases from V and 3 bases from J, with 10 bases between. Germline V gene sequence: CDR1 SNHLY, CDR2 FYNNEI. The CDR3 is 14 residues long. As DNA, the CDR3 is TGTGCCAGCAGTGTACAGCAAATCAATCAGCCCCAGCATTTT. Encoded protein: CASSVQQINQPQHF.

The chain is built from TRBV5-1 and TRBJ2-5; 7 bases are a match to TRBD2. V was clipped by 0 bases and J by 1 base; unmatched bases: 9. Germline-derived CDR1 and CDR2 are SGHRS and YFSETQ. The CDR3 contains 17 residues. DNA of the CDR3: TGCGCCAGCAGCTTGGGGCGGGAGCATTCCCTCCAAGAGACCCAGTACTTC. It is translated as CASSLGREHSLQETQYF. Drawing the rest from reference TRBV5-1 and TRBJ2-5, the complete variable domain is KAGVTQTPRYLIKTRGQQVTLSCSPISGHRSVSWYQQTPGQGLQFLFEYFSETQRNKGNFPGRFSGRQFSNSRSEMNVSTLELGDSALYLCASSLGREHSLQETQYFGPGTRLLVL.

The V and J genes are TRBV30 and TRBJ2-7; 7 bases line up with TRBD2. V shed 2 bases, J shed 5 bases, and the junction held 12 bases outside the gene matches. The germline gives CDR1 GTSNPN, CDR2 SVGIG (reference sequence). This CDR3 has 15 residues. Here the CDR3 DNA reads TGTGCCTGGAGTCTAGGGGTCGGGGGGTTTAACGAGCAGTACTTC. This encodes CAWSLGVGGFNEQYF.

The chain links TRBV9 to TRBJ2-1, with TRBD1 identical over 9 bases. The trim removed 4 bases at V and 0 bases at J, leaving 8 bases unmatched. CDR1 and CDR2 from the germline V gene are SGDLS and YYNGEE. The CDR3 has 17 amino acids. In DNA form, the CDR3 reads TGTGCCAGCAGCATATCGACAGGGGGATACTCCTACAATGAGCAGTTCTTC. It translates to CASSISTGGYSYNEQFF.